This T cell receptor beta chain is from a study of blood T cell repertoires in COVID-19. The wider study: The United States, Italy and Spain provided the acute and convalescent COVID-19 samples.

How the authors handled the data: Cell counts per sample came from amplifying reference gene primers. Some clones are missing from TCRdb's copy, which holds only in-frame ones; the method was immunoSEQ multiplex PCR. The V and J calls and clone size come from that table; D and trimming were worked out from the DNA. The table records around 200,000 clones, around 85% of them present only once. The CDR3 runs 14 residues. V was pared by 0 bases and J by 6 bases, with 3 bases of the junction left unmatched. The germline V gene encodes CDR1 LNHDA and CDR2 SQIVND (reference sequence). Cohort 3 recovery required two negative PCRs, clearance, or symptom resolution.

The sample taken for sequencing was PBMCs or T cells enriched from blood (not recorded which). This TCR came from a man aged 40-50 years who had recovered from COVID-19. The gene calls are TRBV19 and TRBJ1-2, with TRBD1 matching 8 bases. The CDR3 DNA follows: TGTGCCAGTAGTATAGAAGGCAGGGGGCATGGCTACACCTTC. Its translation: CASSIEGRGHGYTF.